This T cell receptor beta chain was found in a study of blood T cell repertoires in COVID-19. V lost 4 bases to trimming and J lost 10 bases; unmatched junction nucleotides: 15. This CDR3 spans 16 amino acids. CDR1 and CDR2 from the germline V gene are SGHVS and FNYEAQ. Using immunoSEQ multiplex PCR, the repertoire was profiled, and TCRdb retains in-frame clones only, with some absent. The sample holds 75,000 to 100,000 clones, more than 70% seen once. The sequenced sample was peripheral blood. The V gene is TRBV7-6, the J gene TRBJ2-1; 8 bases are shared with TRBD1. The receptor comes from a human donor with acute or convalescent COVID-19. The donor label of this sample is uncertain. The CDR3 region is CASSSAGTGAPYEQFF. The CDR3 region has the DNA TGTGCCAGCAGCTCGGCCGGGACAGGTGCCCCATACGAGCAGTTCTTC. Looking up the rest from reference TRBV7-6 and TRBJ2-1 gives the full variable domain: GAGVSQSPRYKVTKRGQDVALRCDPISGHVSLYWYRQALGQGPEFLTYFNYEAQQDKSGLPNDRFSAERPEGSISTLTIQRTEQRDSAMYRCASSSAGTGAPYEQFFGPGTRLTVL.